What follows are 21 T cell receptor beta chains derived from one specimen sequenced in a study of shared clonotypes between healthy human individuals. Clones were read by immunoSEQ multiplex PCR, and TCRdb kept only the in-frame ones, dropping some. The repertoire holds 600,000 to 700,000 clones, around four fifths seen once, with around 2% in the top ten. Material for sequencing was memory CD4+ T cells sorted from blood. As to subset: CD45RA-negative fraction. The receptors shown here come from a woman in her thirties in good health.

V usage is TRBV28 and J usage is TRBJ1-1, with a tentative D call TRBD1 (5 bases). CDR1 is MDHEN, CDR2 SYDVKM, per germline. The CDR3 spans 14 residues. V lost 7 bases, J lost 1 base, and 13 bases lay in between. The CDR3 protein is CASTPPRANTEAFF. The CDR3 bases are TGTGCCAGCACCCCGCCCAGGGCGAACACTGAAGCTTTCTTT.

Written as DNA, the CDR3 is TGTGCCAGCAGCGCCGGAAACGTTAATCAGCCCCAGCATTTT. Its protein is CASSAGNVNQPQHF. The chain combines TRBV14 with TRBJ1-5, with D unresolved. Germline assignment: CDR1 SGHDN and CDR2 FVKESK. Trimming removed 5 bases from V and 4 bases from J, with 12 bases in between. The CDR3 spans 14 residues.

This clone was observed at least ten times. V gene TRBV5-1 combines with J gene TRBJ2-7; tentatively, D is TRBD1 or TRBD2 (5 bases each). V shed 2 bases and J shed 4 bases, with 25 bases lying between them. Looked up from germline, CDR1 is SGHRS and CDR2 is YFSETQ. This CDR3 region has 18 residues. For the CDR3, the DNA is TGCGCCAGCAGCTTAGCGACAGCGCCCCGGGACCCCCATTACGAGCAGTACTTC. This codes for CASSLATAPRDPHYEQYF.

The CDR3 is CASSLGGGNTEAFF. CDR3 nucleotides: TGTGCCAGCAGCTTAGGAGGGGGGAACACTGAAGCTTTCTTT. V and J are TRBV7-8 and TRBJ1-1, with TRBD1 as a possible D gene (6 bases). Germline CDR1 reads SGHVS; CDR2 reads FQNEAQ. V lost 1 base and J 1 base, leaving 7 bases between the germline ends. The CDR3 is 14 residues long.

The J gene is TRBJ2-4, the V gene TRBV30; no reliable D call. Trimming shortened V by 0 bases and J by 8 bases, and 8 bases separated the two germline ends. Germline V gene sequence: CDR1 GTSNPN, CDR2 SVGIG (reference sequence). The CDR3 is 12 amino acids. The CDR3 bases are TGTGCCTGGAGTGTTGATCCACACATTCAGTACTTC. It encodes CAWSVDPHIQYF.

V is TRBV5-1 and J is TRBJ2-5; 9 bases map to TRBD1. From germline, CDR1 is SGHRS and CDR2 YFSETQ. V lost 0 bases to trimming and J lost 5 bases; unmatched junction nucleotides: 5. This CDR3 spans 15 amino acids. CDR3 bases: TGCGCCAGCAGCTTGGACAGGGGGCTGGTGGAGACCCAGTACTTC. It specifies CASSLDRGLVETQYF.

This clone was seen only a few times. The rearrangement joins TRBV7-3 to TRBJ1-4; D is undetermined. CDR1 is SGHTA, CDR2 FQGTGA, per germline. This CDR3 is 16 amino acids long. V was pared by 5 bases and J by 4 bases, with 17 bases between. The CDR3 DNA reads TGTGCCAGCAGCCTCCTGGCGGGTCGGAGTAATGAAAAACTGTTTTTT. Residues: CASSLLAGRSNEKLFF.

The V and J genes are TRBV20-1 and TRBJ1-1; D not resolved. The V end lost 6 bases, the J end lost 0 bases, and 5 bases lay between the germline ends. There are 11 residues in the CDR3. Germline CDR1 and CDR2: DFQATT and SNEGSKA (reference sequence). The CDR3: CSAFMNTEAFF. CDR3 nucleotides: TGCAGTGCCTTTATGAACACTGAAGCTTTCTTT.

The rearrangement joins TRBV7-2 to TRBJ1-5; D remains ambiguous. The CDR3 has 17 amino acids. Germline V gene sequence: CDR1 SGHTA, CDR2 FQGNSA. Trimming stripped 5 bases from V and 0 bases from J, with 17 bases between. The CDR3 region is CASSHGVGQTSNQPQHF. DNA of the CDR3: TGTGCCAGCAGCCATGGCGTCGGGCAGACTAGCAATCAGCCCCAGCATTTT. The complete variable domain, with remaining parts taken from reference TRBV7-2 and TRBJ1-5, reads GAGVSQSPSNKVTEKGKDVELRCDPISGHTALYWYRQSLGQGLEFLIYFQGNSAPDKSGLPSDRFSAERTGGSVSTLTIQRTQQEDSAVYLCASSHGVGQTSNQPQHFGDGTRLSIL.

This clone was recorded a few times. This rearrangement joins TRBV29-1 to TRBJ1-1; tentatively, D is TRBD1 (5 bases). The CDR3 totals 14 residues. Germline values: CDR1 SQVTM, CDR2 ANQGSEA. V was cut by 3 bases and J by 0 bases, with 11 bases left in between. Here the CDR3 DNA reads TGCAGCGTTGACGGGGGACGGATGAACACTGAAGCTTTCTTT. This translates into CSVDGGRMNTEAFF.

Here the CDR3 reads CASSSDTSSYEQYF. The CDR3 coding sequence is TGTGCCAGCAGTTCCGACACGAGCTCCTACGAGCAGTACTTC. The chain is built from TRBV7-9 and TRBJ2-7, with D unclear. Per germline, CDR1 SEHNR and CDR2 FQNEAQ (reference sequence). V was clipped by 6 bases and J by 0 bases, with 12 bases between them. The CDR3 consists of 14 residues.

This clone was counted ten times or more. This chain uses TRBV28 with TRBJ1-4; tentative D call: TRBD1 (5 bases). Trimming took 6 bases from V and 8 from J, leaving 16 bases between them. CDR3 length: 14 residues. Germline assignment: CDR1 MDHEN and CDR2 SYDVKM. DNA for the CDR3: TGTGCCAGCAGCCGGGGGACGTTCGAGGAAAAACTGTTTTTT. This codes for CASSRGTFEEKLFF.

The genes are TRBV7-8 and TRBJ2-5, with 11 bases fitting TRBD1. The CDR3 contains 14 residues. V was pared by 6 bases and J by 1 base, with 1 base of the junction left unmatched. Per germline, CDR1 SGHVS and CDR2 FQNEAQ. CDR3 residues: CASRGTGGQETQYF. The CDR3 nucleotides read TGTGCCAGCAGGGGGACAGGGGGCCAAGAGACCCAGTACTTC.

A few counts support this clone. The chain uses TRBV6-5 and TRBJ2-3, with TRBD1 matching over 10 bases. Trimming took 0 bases from V and 5 from J; bases not matched to a gene: 2. The germline gives CDR1 MNHEY, CDR2 SVGAGI. The CDR3 is 15 residues long. The CDR3 protein is CASSYSGQGIDTQYF. The CDR3 DNA sequence: TGTGCCAGCAGTTACTCGGGACAGGGGATAGATACGCAGTATTTT.

This chain joins TRBV7-2 and TRBJ2-7; the match to TRBD2 covers 12 bases. The germline CDR1 and CDR2 sequences are SGHTA and FQGNSA. J was trimmed by 10 bases and V by 5 bases; bases with no gene match: 9. CDR3 length equals 14 residues. The CDR3: CASSIGTSGPSQYF. In DNA, the CDR3 is TGTGCCAGCAGCATAGGGACTAGCGGGCCAAGTCAGTACTTC.

The rearrangement uses TRBV2 and TRBJ2-3; TRBD2 might be the D (6 bases). The CDR3 extends over 13 amino acids. Germline V gene data show CDR1 as SNHLY and CDR2 as FYNNEI. Between the trimmed V and J ends, which lost 2 bases and 9 bases, there was a span of 12 bases. The CDR3: CASSETTSLTQYF. DNA of the CDR3: TGTGCCAGCAGTGAAACGACTAGTCTCACGCAGTATTTT.

The rearrangement uses TRBV7-7 and TRBJ2-1; 9 bases match TRBD2. The junction had 9 bases not matched to a gene; V was cut back by 5 bases and J by 10 bases. Germline CDR1 and CDR2: SSHAT and FNYEAQ (reference sequence). The CDR3 consists of 14 residues. The CDR3 region has the DNA TGTGCCAGCAGCGATGGCGGGAGGGCCGGAGAGCAGTTCTTC. Residues: CASSDGGRAGEQFF.

The rearrangement uses TRBV6-1 and TRBJ2-3; tentative D call: TRBD2 (6 bases). Trimming shortened V by 7 bases and J by 0 bases, and 8 bases separated the two germline ends. This CDR3 comprises 13 residues. Germline V lookup: CDR1 MNHNS, CDR2 SASEGT. The CDR3 sequence is CASIRGSTDTQYF. In DNA, the CDR3 is TGTGCCAGCATACGGGGGAGCACAGATACGCAGTATTTT.

This clone was seen more than once but under ten times. The chain links TRBV29-1 to TRBJ2-3; TRBD2 agrees at 11 bases. The CDR3 covers 14 residues. V dropped 3 bases and J dropped 6; count of bases not matched to a gene: 5. Germline V gene sequence: CDR1 SQVTM, CDR2 ANQGSEA. The CDR3 region is CSVDITSGGDTQYF. In DNA, the CDR3 is TGCAGCGTTGATATTACTAGCGGGGGTGATACGCAGTATTTT.

The genes are TRBV28 and TRBJ2-5, with 8 bases matching TRBD2. This CDR3 has 18 amino acids. Losses at the gene ends were 6 bases for V and 4 bases for J; bases not matched to a gene: 19. Germline CDR1 and CDR2: MDHEN and SYDVKM. CDR3 DNA sequence: TGTGCCAGCAGGTCCCAACTGACGGGAGGGCCGTTCTCAGAGACCCAGTACTTC. Translating it yields CASRSQLTGGPFSETQYF.

This chain links TRBV14 with TRBJ1-3; D may be TRBD1 (5 bases). This CDR3 contains 16 residues. In germline, CDR1 is SGHDN, CDR2 FVKESK. V was cut by 0 bases and J by 7 bases, with 16 bases left in between. CDR3 region: CASSQDQGPPGNTIYF. As DNA, the CDR3 is TGTGCCAGCAGCCAAGATCAGGGACCCCCCGGCAACACCATATATTTT.